The rows below give T cell receptor beta chains drawn from one sample of a study of beta chain features in type 1 diabetes. The repertoire was sequenced with immunoSEQ multiplex PCR; TCRdb's copy has only in-frame clones and lacks some. The sample contains a few hundred thousand clones, roughly 21% of which appear only once. Material: naive CD4+ T cells from blood. Receptors originate from a middle-aged woman with type 1 diabetes. Each CDR3 is given with its conserved first and last residue. Each record gives: clone size, J gene, V gene, D gene, CDR3 protein, CDR3 DNA. A D gene is named only where the DNA matches it firmly. Where a row states a size, it is once, few, many or the class of an expanded clone; other rows omit it.

. TRBJ2-7 TRBV6-6 . CASSYSLGAREQYF TGTGCCAGCAGTTACTCGCTGGGGGCGAGGGAGCAGTACTTC
. TRBJ2-6 TRBV9 TRBD1 CASATGVSGANVLTF TGTGCCAGCGCGACAGGGGTCTCTGGGGCCAACGTCCTGACTTTC
. TRBJ1-2 TRBV7-2 . CASSLARGGYTF TGTGCCAGCAGCTTAGCCAGGGGCGGCTACACCTTC
few TRBJ1-1 TRBV2 . CASNPDNTEAFF TGTGCCAGCAATCCAGATAACACTGAAGCTTTCTTT
. TRBJ1-2 TRBV5-1 . CASSLDSLIYGYTF TGCGCCAGCAGCTTGGACAGCCTTATCTATGGCTACACCTTC
few TRBJ2-1 TRBV19 TRBD2 CASSITSGGANEQFF TGTGCCAGTAGTATCACTAGCGGGGGGGCTAATGAGCAGTTCTTC
few TRBJ1-6 TRBV7-3 . CASSLLQNNSPLHF TGTGCCAGCAGCTTACTTCAGAATAATTCACCCCTCCACTTT
few TRBJ2-7 TRBV7-9 . CASRRTGLYEQYF TGTGCCAGCAGGCGTACAGGGCTCTACGAGCAGTACTTC
few TRBJ1-2 TRBV18 . CASSPPSQGYYGYTF TGTGCCAGCTCACCACCGAGTCAGGGCTACTATGGCTACACCTTC
. TRBJ1-4 TRBV29-1 . CTYRSTNEKLFF TGCACGTACAGGTCAACTAATGAAAAACTGTTTTTT
. TRBJ1-2 TRBV29-1 . CSVASTTGADYGYTF TGCAGCGTTGCTTCCACGACAGGCGCCGACTATGGCTACACCTTC
. TRBJ2-7 TRBV25-1 . CASSPWSSYEQYF TGTGCCAGCAGTCCCTGGAGCTCCTACGAGCAGTACTTC
few TRBJ1-2 TRBV7-6 TRBD1 CASSLPGQGVEGYTF TGTGCCAGCAGCCTCCCGGGACAGGGAGTGGAGGGCTACACCTTC
few TRBJ2-5 TRBV4-3 . CASSQGEAVGETQYF TGCGCCAGCAGCCAAGGGGAAGCGGTCGGGGAGACCCAGTACTTC
few TRBJ1-5 TRBV6-5 . CASRRGGTGNQPQHF TGTGCCAGCCGGAGGGGGGGCACCGGCAATCAGCCCCAGCATTTT
. TRBJ1-2 TRBV30 . CAWNSRGANYGYTF TGTGCCTGGAATTCCAGGGGCGCAAACTATGGCTACACCTTC
. TRBJ2-3 TRBV25-1 TRBD2 CATSPGLAEFTDTQYF TGTGCCACCTCGCCCGGACTAGCGGAGTTCACAGATACGCAGTATTTT
few TRBJ1-5 TRBV30 TRBD1 CAWSTGGSSNQPQHF TGTGCCTGGAGCACAGGGGGCTCTAGCAATCAGCCCCAGCATTTT
. TRBJ1-5 TRBV9 . CASSVYLNQPQHF TGTGCCAGCAGCGTATACTTAAATCAGCCCCAGCATTTT
. TRBJ1-2 TRBV6-6 . CASSYWGGTDGYTF TGTGCCAGCAGTTACTGGGGGGGGACGGATGGCTACACCTTC
. TRBJ2-5 TRBV5-4 TRBD2 CASSWGTSGRVNQETQYF TGTGCCAGCAGCTGGGGGACTAGCGGGAGGGTTAATCAAGAGACCCAGTACTTC
. TRBJ1-2 TRBV7-9 TRBD1 CASSSSGQYLGGYTF TGTGCCAGCAGCTCATCGGGACAGTACCTTGGTGGCTACACCTTC
. TRBJ1-1 TRBV29-1 . CSVARGGIGNTEAFF TGCAGCGTTGCCCGGGGAGGAATCGGGAACACTGAAGCTTTCTTT
few TRBJ1-2 TRBV29-1 . CSVGRLGARGYTF TGCAGCGTTGGACGACTGGGGGCAAGGGGCTACACCTTC
. TRBJ2-2 TRBV9 TRBD2 CASSVVAGGPWTGELFF TGTGCCAGCAGCGTAGTAGCGGGGGGCCCCTGGACCGGGGAGCTGTTTTTT
. TRBJ2-1 TRBV7-9 . CASSLRGSSYNEQFF TGTGCCAGCAGCTTAAGGGGGAGCTCCTACAATGAGCAGTTCTTC
. TRBJ2-5 TRBV2 . CATREQETQYF TGTGCCACCCGGGAACAAGAGACCCAGTACTTC
few TRBJ1-2 TRBV28 . CASSKGDNYGYTF TGTGCCAGCAGCAAGGGAGATAACTATGGCTACACCTTC
once TRBJ1-4 TRBV28 . CASSHQGRGTNEKLFF TGTGCCAGCAGTCACCAGGGGAGGGGAACTAATGAAAAACTGTTTTTT
. TRBJ1-4 TRBV4-3 . CASSRLGADNEKLFF TGCGCCAGCAGCCGCTTGGGGGCAGATAATGAAAAACTGTTTTTT
few TRBJ2-7 TRBV28 . CASSLDRIPYEQYF TGTGCCAGCAGTTTAGACAGGATTCCCTACGAGCAGTACTTC
. TRBJ2-7 TRBV28 . CASSLRDTYYEQYF TGTGCCAGCAGTCTCCGGGACACTTACTACGAGCAGTACTTC
few TRBJ2-5 TRBV11-2 TRBD2 CASSSQAGGRETQYF TGTGCCAGCAGCTCCCAGGCGGGGGGGAGGGAGACCCAGTACTTC
. TRBJ1-4 TRBV29-1 . CSVGGPTNEKLFF TGCAGCGTTGGTGGGCCAACTAATGAAAAACTGTTTTTT
few TRBJ2-1 TRBV12-5 . CASAQGGGAYNEQFF TGTGCTAGTGCCCAAGGGGGGGGCGCCTACAATGAGCAGTTCTTC
. TRBJ2-7 TRBV18 . CASSPTSDSSYEQYF TGTGCCAGCTCACCGACCTCCGACAGCTCCTACGAGCAGTACTTC
. TRBJ1-5 TRBV29-1 . CSVEDPPDQPQHF TGCAGCGTTGAAGATCCACCAGATCAGCCCCAGCATTTT
few TRBJ2-1 TRBV28 TRBD2 CASSPLSGIPGEQFF TGTGCCAGCAGTCCGCTTAGCGGGATACCGGGTGAGCAGTTCTTC
few TRBJ2-1 TRBV28 TRBD1 CASFSGGWYNEQFF TGTGCCAGCTTTTCAGGGGGCTGGTACAATGAGCAGTTCTTC
. TRBJ2-7 TRBV5-1 . CASSLPSYEQYF TGCGCCAGCAGCTTGCCCAGCTACGAGCAGTACTTC
few TRBJ2-7 TRBV7-2 . CASSLVVSGLPGSYEQYF TGTGCCAGCAGCTTAGTGGTTAGCGGTCTCCCAGGGTCCTACGAGCAGTACTTC
few TRBJ1-1 TRBV10-3 . CAISESRGSNTEAFF TGTGCCATCAGTGAGTCGCGGGGCTCGAACACTGAAGCTTTCTTT
. TRBJ2-7 TRBV10-3 . CAISESQASSYEQYF TGTGCCATCAGTGAAAGTCAGGCAAGCTCCTACGAGCAGTACTTC
once TRBJ2-1 TRBV9 . CASSVVSAGSPEQFF TGTGCCAGCAGCGTAGTCTCAGCAGGGTCCCCTGAGCAGTTCTTC
. TRBJ1-1 TRBV29-1 . CSVESGKAFF TGCAGCGTTGAAAGCGGGAAAGCTTTCTTT
few TRBJ1-6 TRBV6-6 . CASTKQGIGSPLHF TGTGCCAGCACCAAACAGGGAATAGGCTCACCCCTCCACTTT
. TRBJ1-2 TRBV18 . CASSPQGNYGYTF TGTGCCAGCTCACCCCAGGGGAACTATGGCTACACCTTC
. TRBJ1-1 TRBV27 . CASSLRAGMNTEAFF TGTGCCAGCAGTTTAAGGGCAGGGATGAACACTGAAGCTTTCTTT
. TRBJ2-1 TRBV28 TRBD2 CASSFLADYNEQFF TGTGCCAGCAGTTTTCTAGCGGACTACAATGAGCAGTTCTTC
few TRBJ2-2 TRBV14 TRBD2 CASSHPRTSGPGELFF TGTGCCAGCAGCCACCCGCGGACTAGCGGGCCCGGGGAGCTGTTTTTT
. TRBJ1-1 TRBV5-1 TRBD1 CASSRGGPDTEAFF TGCGCCAGCAGCCGAGGGGGCCCCGACACTGAAGCTTTCTTT
few TRBJ1-1 TRBV2 . CASSEQGLNTEAFF TGTGCCAGCAGTGAGCAGGGCTTGAACACTGAAGCTTTCTTT
few TRBJ2-1 TRBV2 . CASWRALHNEQFF TGTGCCAGCTGGAGGGCCCTCCACAATGAGCAGTTCTTC
. TRBJ2-3 TRBV7-3 TRBD2 CASSLQAGLTDTQYF TGTGCCAGCAGCTTACAAGCGGGGTTGACAGATACGCAGTATTTT
few TRBJ2-5 TRBV6-5 TRBD1 CASTLRTGPGWTQYF TGTGCCAGCACCCTGAGGACAGGCCCAGGATGGACCCAGTACTTC
. TRBJ1-1 TRBV19 . CASSIRGNTEAFF TGTGCCAGTAGTATCAGGGGGAACACTGAAGCTTTCTTT
. TRBJ1-2 TRBV28 TRBD1 CASSADRVAGYTF TGTGCCAGCAGTGCAGACAGGGTTGCTGGCTACACCTTC
few TRBJ1-5 TRBV7-9 . CASSLEWAGNQPQHF TGTGCCAGCAGCTTAGAGTGGGCAGGCAATCAGCCCCAGCATTTT